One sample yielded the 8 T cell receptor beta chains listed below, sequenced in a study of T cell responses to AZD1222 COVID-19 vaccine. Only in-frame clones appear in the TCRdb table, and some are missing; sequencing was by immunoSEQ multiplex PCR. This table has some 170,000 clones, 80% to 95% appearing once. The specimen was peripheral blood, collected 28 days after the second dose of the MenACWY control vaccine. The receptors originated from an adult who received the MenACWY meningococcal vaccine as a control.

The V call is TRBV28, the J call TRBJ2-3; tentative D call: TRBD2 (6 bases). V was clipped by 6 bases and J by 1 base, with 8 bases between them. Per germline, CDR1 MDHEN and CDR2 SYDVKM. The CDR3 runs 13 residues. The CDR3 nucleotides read TGTGCCAGCAGGCAGCGGGGCACAGATACGCAGTATTTT. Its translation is CASRQRGTDTQYF.

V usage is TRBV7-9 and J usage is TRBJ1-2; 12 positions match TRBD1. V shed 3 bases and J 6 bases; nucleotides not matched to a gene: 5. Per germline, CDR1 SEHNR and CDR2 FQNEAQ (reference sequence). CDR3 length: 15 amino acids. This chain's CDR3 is CASSLTGTGGHGYTF. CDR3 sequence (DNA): TGTGCCAGCAGCTTGACCGGGACAGGGGGCCATGGCTACACCTTC.

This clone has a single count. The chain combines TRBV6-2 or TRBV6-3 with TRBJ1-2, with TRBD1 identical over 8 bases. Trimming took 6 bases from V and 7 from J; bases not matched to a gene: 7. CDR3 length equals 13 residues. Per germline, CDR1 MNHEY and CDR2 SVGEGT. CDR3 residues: CASSSDRVGGYTF. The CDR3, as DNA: TGTGCCAGCAGCTCGGACAGGGTTGGTGGCTACACCTTC.

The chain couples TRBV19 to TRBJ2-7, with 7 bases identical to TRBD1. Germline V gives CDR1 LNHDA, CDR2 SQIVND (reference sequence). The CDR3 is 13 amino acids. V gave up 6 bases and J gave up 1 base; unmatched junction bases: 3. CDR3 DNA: TGTGCCAGTAGCGGACAGGATTCCTACGAGCAGTACTTC. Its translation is CASSGQDSYEQYF.

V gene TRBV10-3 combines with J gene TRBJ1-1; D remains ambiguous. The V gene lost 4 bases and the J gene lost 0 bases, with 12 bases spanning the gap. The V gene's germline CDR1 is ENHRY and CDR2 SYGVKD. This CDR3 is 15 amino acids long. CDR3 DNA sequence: TGTGCCATCAGTGTGACGACGGGAATGAACACTGAAGCTTTCTTT. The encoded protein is CAISVTTGMNTEAFF.

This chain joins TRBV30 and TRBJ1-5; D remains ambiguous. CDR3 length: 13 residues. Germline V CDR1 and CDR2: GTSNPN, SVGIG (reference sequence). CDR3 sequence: CGAAADHNQPQHF. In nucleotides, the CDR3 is TGTGGGGCCGCGGCGGACCACAATCAGCCCCAGCATTTT.

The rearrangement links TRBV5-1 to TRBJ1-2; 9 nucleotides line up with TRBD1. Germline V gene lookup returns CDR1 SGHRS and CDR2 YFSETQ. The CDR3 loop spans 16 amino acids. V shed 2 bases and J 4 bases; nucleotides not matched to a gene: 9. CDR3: CASSFAMGQGGYGYTF. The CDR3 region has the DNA TGCGCCAGCAGCTTTGCTATGGGACAGGGCGGCTATGGCTACACCTTC. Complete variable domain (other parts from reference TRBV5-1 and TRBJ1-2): KAGVTQTPRYLIKTRGQQVTLSCSPISGHRSVSWYQQTPGQGLQFLFEYFSETQRNKGNFPGRFSGRQFSNSRSEMNVSTLELGDSALYLCASSFAMGQGGYGYTFGSGTRLTVV.

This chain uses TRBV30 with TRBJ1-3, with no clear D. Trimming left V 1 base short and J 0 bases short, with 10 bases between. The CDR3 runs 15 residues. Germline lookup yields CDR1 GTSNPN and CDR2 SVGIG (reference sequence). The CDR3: CAWSAPWSSGNTIYF. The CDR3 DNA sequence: TGTGCCTGGAGTGCCCCTTGGAGCTCTGGAAACACCATATATTTT.